Following are 22 T cell receptor beta chains from one sample sequenced in a study of T-cell memory formation after mild COVID-19. A single record per CDR3 protein comes from TCRdb applying MiXCR to the 5' RACE reads. The repertoire consists of approximately 250,000 distinct CDR3 sequences, with about 17% occurring once and the leading ten covering more than 20%. Material for sequencing was PBMCs or a T cell subset sorted from them (not recorded which). The receptor source for this set is a man aged 18 to 29 who had mild COVID-19 (a few samples of this study predate the infection). Cell type and time point are not known.

This clonotype came up a few times. The genes are TRBV20-1 and TRBJ1-1, with D unclear. Germline V gene lookup returns CDR1 DFQATT and CDR2 SNEGSKA (reference sequence). Trimming shortened V by 0 bases and J by 4 bases, and 15 bases separated the two germline ends. This CDR3 is built from 15 residues. The CDR3 region is CSARDPTVGSTEAFF. CDR3 bases: TGCAGTGCTAGAGATCCAACCGTAGGGAGCACTGAAGCTTTCTTT.

The chain combines TRBV11-1 with TRBJ1-3; perhaps TRBD1 as D (5 bases). V lost 4 bases and J lost 2, with 12 bases in between. There are 15 residues in the CDR3. In germline, CDR1 is SGHAT, CDR2 FQDESV (reference sequence). The CDR3 DNA is TGTGCCAGCAGCTGGGACGGGCCTCCTGGAAACACCATATATTTT. It yields the protein CASSWDGPPGNTIYF.

In its sample, this clonotype was seen a few times. The V call is TRBV14, the J call TRBJ2-5; no reliable D call. Per the germline V gene, CDR1 is SGHDN and CDR2 is FVKESK. There are 15 residues in the CDR3. Trimming removed 3 bases from V and 1 base from J, with 12 bases in between. The CDR3 DNA is TGTGCCAGCAGCCAGTTTCTGGGAAGCCAAGAGACCCAGTACTTC. Its translation: CASSQFLGSQETQYF.

This clonotype occurred a few times. V gene TRBV5-1 combines with J gene TRBJ2-1, with 10 bases lining up with TRBD2. The CDR3 consists of 14 residues. The V and J ends lost 2 bases and 8 bases, in that order; junction bases with no gene match: 4. The germline CDR1 and CDR2 sequences are SGHRS and YFSETQ. This CDR3 reads CASSFSGGPDEQFF. The CDR3 coding sequence is TGCGCCAGCAGCTTTAGCGGGGGGCCCGATGAGCAGTTCTTC.

The chain links TRBV3-1 to TRBJ1-5; TRBD1 agrees at 9 bases. V trimming: 3 bases; J trimming: 8 bases; junction bases outside the gene matches: 2. The germline V gene has CDR1 LGHDT and CDR2 YNNKEL (reference sequence). The CDR3 runs to 13 residues. CDR3 loop: CASSQTGGEPQHF. CDR3 bases: TGTGCCAGCAGCCAGACAGGGGGGGAGCCCCAGCATTTT.

This clonotype turned up a few times. The chain employs TRBV6-2 or TRBV6-3 and TRBJ1-5, with D uncertain. CDR1 and CDR2 (germline): MNHEY, SVGEGT. The CDR3 has 14 residues. Trimming cost V 7 bases and J 0 bases, with 10 bases left between them. The CDR3: CASTRRVSNQPQHF. The DNA of the CDR3 is TGTGCCAGCACAAGGAGGGTTAGCAATCAGCCCCAGCATTTT.

V and J are TRBV7-2 and TRBJ1-6; D possibly corresponds to TRBD1 (5 bases). The ends were cut back, 4 bases at V and 13 bases at J, with 14 bases in the middle. The CDR3 is 13 amino acids. Germline values: CDR1 SGHTA, CDR2 FQGNSA. Here the CDR3 reads CASSYVHRSPLHF. DNA of the CDR3: TGTGCCAGCAGCTATGTCCACAGGTCTCCCCTCCACTTT.

This chain links TRBV5-1 with TRBJ2-5, with 8 positions matching TRBD2. The ends lost 2 bases at V and 2 bases at J; junction bases unmatched: 2. Germline V gene lookup returns CDR1 SGHRS and CDR2 YFSETQ. The CDR3 sequence is 14 residues long. The CDR3 coding sequence is TGCGCCAGCAGCTTACTAGCGGATCAAGAGACCCAGTACTTC. Amino acids: CASSLLADQETQYF.

The J gene is TRBJ2-3, the V gene TRBV5-1, with 9 positions matching TRBD2. Germline V gene data show CDR1 as SGHRS and CDR2 as YFSETQ. V lost 3 bases to trimming and J lost 3 bases; unmatched junction nucleotides: 5. The CDR3 consists of 15 residues. CDR3 bases: TGCGCCAGCAGCTCCGGGACTAGCACGACAGATACGCAGTATTTT. Its translation: CASSSGTSTTDTQYF.

This clonotype was counted only a few times. This chain uses TRBV3-1 with TRBJ1-5; 10 positions agree with TRBD1. CDR1 and CDR2 from the germline V gene are LGHDT and YNNKEL (reference sequence). J was trimmed by 6 bases and V by 4 bases; bases with no gene match: 9. The length of the CDR3 is 16 residues. The CDR3 region is CASSLQDRGPRQPQHF. The CDR3, as DNA: TGTGCCAGCAGCCTTCAAGACAGGGGGCCACGTCAGCCCCAGCATTTT.

The chain combines TRBV7-3 with TRBJ2-6; D not resolved. This CDR3 spans 17 amino acids. Germline-derived CDR1 and CDR2 are SGHTA and FQGTGA. V shed 2 bases and J shed 2 bases, with 13 bases lying between them. The CDR3, as DNA: TGTGCCAGCAGCTTATCTCCGTTGTTAACTGGGGCCAACGTCCTGACTTTC. This translates into CASSLSPLLTGANVLTF.

The chain carries TRBV7-2 and TRBJ2-1; D is unresolved. V was cut by 2 bases and J by 10 bases, with 9 bases left in between. This CDR3 spans 12 amino acids. Looked up from germline, CDR1 is SGHTA and CDR2 is FQGNSA. The CDR3 DNA reads as TGTGCCAGCAGCTTACCCCCCTCGGAGCAGTTCTTC. Translated, it gives CASSLPPSEQFF.

This clonotype was counted many times. V gene TRBV7-2 combines with J gene TRBJ2-4, with 12 bases aligning to TRBD2. Germline assignment: CDR1 SGHTA and CDR2 FQGNSA. The CDR3 totals 14 residues. Unmatched junction bases numbered 3, after V lost 5 bases and J lost 7 bases. The DNA for the CDR3 is TGTGCCAGCAGCCCTAGCGGGGGGGCTAACATTCAGTACTTC. Translated, it gives CASSPSGGANIQYF.

This clonotype was detected only a few times. The chain carries TRBV5-6 and TRBJ2-3; D uncertain. This CDR3 has 13 residues. Trimming stripped 3 bases from V and 6 bases from J, with 11 bases between. CDR1 SGHDT and CDR2 YYEEEE come from the germline V gene. The CDR3, as DNA: TGTGCCAGCAGCTCCTCCTCTTTGGATACGCAGTATTTT. This sequence encodes CASSSSSLDTQYF. The entire variable domain, with the rest obtained from reference TRBV5-6 and TRBJ2-3, is as follows: DAGVTQSPTHLIKTRGQQVTLRCSPKSGHDTVSWYQQALGQGPQFIFQYYEEEERQRGNFPDRFSGHQFPNYSSELNVNALLLGDSALYLCASSSSSLDTQYFGPGTRLTVL.

The V gene is TRBV29-1, the J gene TRBJ2-4; D gene ambiguous. This CDR3 is built from 11 residues. Germline V CDR1 and CDR2: SQVTM, ANQGSEA. The V end was cut by 6 bases, the J end by 3 bases, with 6 bases between. In DNA, the CDR3 is TGCAGCGTCCTTCTCAAAAACATTCAGTACTTC. Amino acids: CSVLLKNIQYF. Full variable domain (outside the CDR3, taken from reference TRBV29-1 and TRBJ2-4): SAVISQKPSRDICQRGTSLTIQCQVDSQVTMMFWYRQQPGQSLTLIATANQGSEATYESGFVIDKFPISRPNLTFSTLTVSNMSPEDSSIYLCSVLLKNIQYFGAGTRLSVL.

The V gene is TRBV20-1, the J gene TRBJ1-3; no reliable D call. Trimming took off 4 bases at V and 4 bases at J, with 5 bases between the two ends. The CDR3 has 11 amino acids. Germline-derived CDR1 and CDR2 are DFQATT and SNEGSKA (reference sequence). This CDR3 reads CSANFGNTIYF. As DNA, the CDR3 is TGCAGTGCTAATTTCGGAAACACCATATATTTT.

The V call is TRBV29-1, the J call TRBJ2-3; TRBD2 matches 11 bases. The CDR3 consists of 11 residues. J was trimmed by 12 bases and V by 6 bases; bases with no gene match: 5. Per germline, CDR1 SQVTM and CDR2 ANQGSEA. The CDR3 region has the DNA TGCAGCGTGAAAACTAGCGGGGGACAGTATTTT. This encodes CSVKTSGGQYF.

This clonotype was observed many times. The chain joins TRBV5-1 to TRBJ2-1; D is possibly TRBD2 (5 bases). The CDR3 consists of 15 residues. The ends were cut back, 0 bases at V and 5 bases at J, with 12 bases in the middle. The V gene's germline CDR1 is SGHRS and CDR2 YFSETQ. This CDR3 is CASSLAVLGDNEQFF. The CDR3 DNA reads as TGCGCCAGCAGCTTGGCGGTCCTCGGGGACAATGAGCAGTTCTTC.

This sequence joins TRBV15 and TRBJ2-2, with unresolved D. The CDR3 extends over 16 amino acids. Germline CDR1 LNHNV, CDR2 YYDKDF (reference sequence). Trimming took 1 base from V and 3 from J, leaving 12 bases between them. The CDR3 is CATSRGPSDYTGELFF. The CDR3 coding sequence is TGTGCCACCAGCAGAGGCCCCTCGGATTACACCGGGGAGCTGTTTTTT.

In its sample, this clonotype was seen many times. This chain connects TRBV5-1 to TRBJ2-1, with D possibly TRBD1 on 6 matching bases. CDR1 SGHRS and CDR2 YFSETQ come from the germline V gene. This CDR3 has 14 residues. Trimming took off 4 bases at V and 5 bases at J, with 13 bases between the two ends. CDR3 bases: TGCGCCAGCAGCCCTAGACAGGCCCACAATGAGCAGTTCTTC. Protein: CASSPRQAHNEQFF. The full variable domain, rest sourced from reference TRBV5-1 and TRBJ2-1, is KAGVTQTPRYLIKTRGQQVTLSCSPISGHRSVSWYQQTPGQGLQFLFEYFSETQRNKGNFPGRFSGRQFSNSRSEMNVSTLELGDSALYLCASSPRQAHNEQFFGPGTRLTVL.

The rearrangement uses TRBV20-1 and TRBJ2-5; 10 nucleotides align to TRBD2. This CDR3 region has 14 residues. The germline gives CDR1 DFQATT, CDR2 SNEGSKA (reference sequence). V lost 3 bases, J lost 5 bases, and 6 bases stayed unmatched. The CDR3, as DNA: TGCAGTGCTAGGTCCCTAGCGGGGGAGGAGACCCAGTACTTC. It yields the protein CSARSLAGEETQYF.

The CDR3 DNA sequence: TGTGCCAGCAGCGTAAACGCATGGTACCACGAGCAGTACTTC. It specifies CASSVNAWYHEQYF. J is TRBJ2-7 and V is TRBV7-2; no reliable D call. There are 14 residues in the CDR3. V lost 5 bases and J lost 5, with 16 bases in between. CDR1 is SGHTA, CDR2 FQGNSA, per germline.